This note documents a single TCR beta chain sequence. These data come from a study of cytomegalovirus exposure and HLA in healthy donors. In the PCR, 60 Vbeta and 13 Jbeta primers were used. The table came from immunoSEQ multiplex PCR; TCRdb's copy has only in-frame clones and leaves some out. The sample consists of around 150,000 clones, around 72% of them appearing once. From germline, CDR1 is SGDLS and CDR2 YYNGEE. V trimming: 0 bases; J trimming: 6 bases; junction bases outside the gene matches: 5. CDR3 length: 15 residues. This rearrangement joins TRBV9 to TRBJ2-3, with 9 bases that match TRBD2. Sequencing was performed on PBMCs. The clonotype was recovered from a man younger than 35 in good health and CMV-seronegative. DNA for the CDR3: TGTGCCAGCAGCGTAGGAGCGGGAGGTCCGGATACGCAGTATTTT. Translation: CASSVGAGGPDTQYF.